These T cell receptor beta chains were read from a single sample in a study of shared clonotypes between healthy human individuals. Measured with immunoSEQ multiplex PCR; TCRdb has only the in-frame clones, and not every one. This table holds some 2.1 million clones, just under 95% found once. Specimen: naive CD8+ T cells from PBMCs. The source is a man aged 18 to 35 in good health. Some clones in this sample may be carry-over from other donors' samples. Each CDR3 is given with its conserved first and last residue. Fields, in order: CDR3 protein, CDR3 DNA, V gene, D gene, clone size, J gene. D genes are given only for firm matches. Clone size is given for some rows only: seen once, a few or many times, or a class if the clone is expanded.

CASSHHRGNTEAFF,TGTGCCAGCAGCCACCACAGGGGAAACACTGAAGCTTTCTTT,TRBV5-5,TRBD1,NA,TRBJ1-1
CASSLAGGSTDTQYF,TGTGCCAGCAGCTTAGCGGGGGGGAGCACAGATACGCAGTATTTT,TRBV7-9,TRBD2,NA,TRBJ2-3
CASSLSYGVNYNEQFF,TGTGCCAGCAGTTTATCGTACGGGGTAAACTACAATGAGCAGTTCTTC,TRBV27,NA,NA,TRBJ2-1
CASSPILAGGDTQYF,TGTGCCAGCAGTCCCATCCTAGCGGGAGGGGATACGCAGTATTTT,TRBV28,TRBD2,NA,TRBJ2-3
CASSLGAGGAYEQYF,TGTGCCAGCAGCTTGGGGGCGGGAGGAGCCTACGAGCAGTACTTC,TRBV5-6,TRBD2,NA,TRBJ2-7
CASSQDSHSVEGRETQYF,TGCGCCAGCAGCCAAGATTCCCACTCGGTGGAGGGGAGAGAGACCCAGTACTTC,TRBV4-1,NA,once,TRBJ2-5
CASSSTGHNEQFF,TGTGCCAGCAGTTCGACGGGACACAATGAGCAGTTCTTC,TRBV28,NA,NA,TRBJ2-1
CASSYSANYGYTF,TGTGCCAGCAGTTACTCAGCGAACTATGGCTACACCTTC,TRBV6-5,NA,once,TRBJ1-2
CASSYSEGGTEAFF,TGTGCCAGCAGTTACTCAGAGGGGGGGACTGAAGCTTTCTTT,TRBV6-5,NA,few,TRBJ1-1
CASPQGDTDTQYF,TGTGCCAGCCCCCAGGGGGACACAGATACGCAGTATTTT,TRBV6-4,TRBD1,NA,TRBJ2-3
CASSSGGGGHSEQFF,TGTGCCAGCAGCTCGGGAGGGGGAGGGCATTCTGAGCAGTTCTTC,TRBV5-6,TRBD2,NA,TRBJ2-1
CASSSRDVANYGYTF,TGTGCCAGCAGCTCCCGGGACGTAGCTAACTATGGCTACACCTTC,TRBV5-6,NA,NA,TRBJ1-2
CASSQRVDYEQYF,TGTGCCAGCAGCCAGCGGGTCGACTACGAGCAGTACTTC,TRBV4-2,NA,NA,TRBJ2-7
CASSPGGEAYEQYF,TGTGCCAGCAGTCCCGGGGGAGAAGCCTACGAGCAGTACTTC,TRBV28,NA,NA,TRBJ2-7
CASSQTGGAPYNEQFF,TGTGCCAGCAGCCAGACAGGCGGAGCGCCCTACAATGAGCAGTTCTTC,TRBV7-3,NA,once,TRBJ2-1
CASSLAGRGPYEQYF,TGTGCCAGCAGCTTGGCGGGGAGGGGACCCTACGAGCAGTACTTC,TRBV5-4,TRBD2,NA,TRBJ2-7
CASSLLRARGVDTEAFF,TGTGCCAGCAGTTTACTGAGGGCCAGGGGGGTAGACACTGAAGCTTTCTTT,TRBV27,TRBD1,once,TRBJ1-1
CASSGPGTRSSNNEQFF,TGTGCCAGCAGCGGGCCCGGGACTAGGAGTTCAAACAATGAGCAGTTCTTC,TRBV9,TRBD2,NA,TRBJ2-1
CASMNLMNTEAFF,TGTGCCAGCATGAACCTTATGAACACTGAAGCTTTCTTT,TRBV5-4,NA,NA,TRBJ1-1
CASSFGGLETQYF,TGTGCCAGCAGCTTCGGGGGCTTGGAGACCCAGTACTTC,TRBV11-2,NA,NA,TRBJ2-5
CASSYSIGLPEPQHF,TGTGCCAGCAGTTACTCGATCGGCCTGCCAGAGCCCCAGCATTTT,TRBV6-6,NA,NA,TRBJ1-5
CSGAPYWAGDEQFF,TGCAGCGGGGCCCCCTATTGGGCGGGGGATGAGCAGTTCTTC,TRBV29-1,TRBD2,NA,TRBJ2-1
CASSFSSGRAYEQYF,TGTGCCAGCAGCTTCTCTAGCGGGAGGGCCTACGAGCAGTACTTC,TRBV5-4,TRBD2,NA,TRBJ2-7
CASSYSSGHYAYEQYF,TGTGCCAGCAGTTACTCGTCGGGACACTATGCCTACGAGCAGTACTTC,TRBV6-5,NA,NA,TRBJ2-7
CASSDRADTQYF,TGCGCCAGCAGTGATCGGGCAGATACGCAGTATTTT,TRBV10-2,NA,NA,TRBJ2-3
CASSEGLAGAYEQYF,TGTGCCAGCAGCGAGGGACTAGCGGGGGCCTACGAGCAGTACTTC,TRBV11-2,TRBD2,once,TRBJ2-7
CSVEGTGFGYEQYF,TGCAGCGTTGAAGGGACAGGGTTTGGTTACGAGCAGTACTTC,TRBV29-1,TRBD1,NA,TRBJ2-7
CASSPRTGTSRYNEQFF,TGTGCCAGCAGTCCCCGAACCGGGACTAGCAGGTACAATGAGCAGTTCTTC,TRBV27,TRBD2,NA,TRBJ2-1